Listed here are 14 T cell receptor beta chains from one sample, sequenced in a study of identifying expanded T cells in peripheral blood. Measured with immunoSEQ multiplex PCR; TCRdb has only the in-frame clones, and not every one. The sample yields 70,000 to 95,000 clones, around nine tenths seen once. The sample taken for sequencing was blood. These TCRs come from a person aged 18 to 69 in good health.

The rearrangement links TRBV2 to TRBJ2-5; the D gene is possibly TRBD2 (6 bases). Germline V CDR1 and CDR2: SNHLY, FYNNEI. The CDR3 sequence is 15 residues long. The V gene lost 4 bases and the J gene lost 4 bases, with 16 bases spanning the gap. The CDR3 loop reads CASSVRLALGETQYF. The CDR3 DNA is TGTGCCAGCAGTGTAAGGCTAGCGTTGGGAGAGACCCAGTACTTC.

This chain connects TRBV28 to TRBJ1-5, with a possible D match to TRBD1 (5 bases). Trimming took 5 bases from V and 6 from J, leaving 23 bases between them. This CDR3 is 17 amino acids long. Germline CDR1 reads MDHEN; CDR2 reads SYDVKM. CDR3 bases: TGTGCCAGCAGTGGGACGCCGGGACCTACAAGGGGTCAGCCCCAGCATTTT. Its protein product is CASSGTPGPTRGQPQHF.

The J gene is TRBJ1-2, the V gene TRBV6-1; tentatively, D is TRBD1 (6 bases). The CDR3 covers 14 residues. Trimming took off 1 base at V and 6 bases at J, with 12 bases between the two ends. From germline, CDR1 is MNHNS and CDR2 SASEGT. The CDR3 nucleotides are TGTGCCAGCAGTGAAGTCGAGGGGGGGAATGGCTACACCTTC. Protein product: CASSEVEGGNGYTF.

J is TRBJ1-1 and V is TRBV25-1; 12 bases are shared with TRBD1. V gave up 4 bases and J gave up 3 bases; unmatched junction bases: 6. The CDR3 has 16 residues. The germline gives CDR1 MGHDK, CDR2 SYGVNS. DNA for the CDR3: TGTGCCAGCAGTGGGGACAGGGGGCGCTTTGACACTGAAGCTTTCTTT. This translates into CASSGDRGRFDTEAFF.

This CDR3 reads CASSGTSTGELFF. DNA for the CDR3: TGTGCCAGCAGTGGGACTAGCACCGGGGAGCTGTTTTTT. This chain connects TRBV6-4 to TRBJ2-2; 7 bases are shared with TRBD2. The germline CDR1 and CDR2 sequences are MRHNA and SNTAGT. The CDR3 has 13 residues. The V gene end was trimmed by 4 bases and the J gene end by 4 bases; junction bases not matched to a gene: 0.

The rearrangement links TRBV27 to TRBJ1-2, with 9 bases matching TRBD1. Germline CDR1 reads MNHEY; CDR2 reads SMNVEV (reference sequence). V was pared by 8 bases and J by 7 bases, with 14 bases of the junction left unmatched. CDR3 size: 15 residues. The CDR3 reads CASGSGRTGVGGYTF. As DNA, the CDR3 is TGTGCCAGCGGAAGTGGCAGGACAGGGGTTGGTGGCTACACCTTC.

V is TRBV15 and J is TRBJ1-5, with a possible D match to TRBD1 (5 bases). V lost 3 bases and J 6 bases, leaving 12 bases between the germline ends. The CDR3 contains 14 residues. Germline CDR1 and CDR2: LNHNV and YYDKDF (reference sequence). The chain's CDR3 is CATSSLGDFQPQHF. CDR3 in DNA: TGTGCCACCAGCAGTCTCGGGGACTTTCAGCCCCAGCATTTT.

Only a few counts were recorded for this clone. The genes are TRBV19 and TRBJ2-5; 9 bases are shared with TRBD2. The CDR3 extends over 15 amino acids. CDR1 and CDR2 from the germline V gene are LNHDA and SQIVND (reference sequence). J lost 5 bases, V lost 5 bases, and 9 bases had no gene match. CDR3 region: CASSPVAGGLETQYF. The CDR3 coding sequence is TGTGCCAGTAGTCCTGTGGCGGGGGGGTTGGAGACCCAGTACTTC.

The chain is built from TRBV7-6 and TRBJ1-3; D gene unclear. Germline CDR1 reads SGHVS; CDR2 reads FNYEAQ. The germline V and J ends were trimmed by 1 base and 2 bases, with 15 bases remaining between them. There are 17 residues in the CDR3. This CDR3 reads CASSLGGMTFAGNTIYF. CDR3 nucleotides: TGTGCCAGCAGCTTAGGAGGCATGACCTTCGCTGGAAACACCATATATTTT.

This clone was found a few times. The chain joins TRBV4-1 to TRBJ1-2, with 7 bases aligning to TRBD1. Germline loops: CDR1 MGHRA, CDR2 YSYEKL. The junction had 2 bases not matched to a gene; V was cut back by 0 bases and J by 7 bases. The CDR3 totals 13 residues. For the CDR3, the DNA is TGCGCCAGCAGCCAAGAAGACAGGGCTGGCTACACCTTC. Amino acids: CASSQEDRAGYTF.

This clone was observed a single time. The rearrangement uses TRBV28 and TRBJ2-3, with 10 bases aligning to TRBD1. In germline, CDR1 is MDHEN, CDR2 SYDVKM. Trimming at V came to 6 bases and at J to 4 bases, leaving 7 bases not matched to a gene. The CDR3 runs 15 residues. The CDR3 sequence is CASRYRDRGSDTQYF. CDR3 bases: TGTGCCAGCAGATACCGGGACAGGGGATCAGATACGCAGTATTTT.

The chain uses TRBV20-1 and TRBJ2-7; D is tentatively TRBD1 or TRBD2 (5 bases each). This CDR3 is built from 11 residues. V was pared by 6 bases and J by 5 bases, with 11 bases between. Germline values: CDR1 DFQATT, CDR2 SNEGSKA (reference sequence). This chain's CDR3 is CSALRDHEQYF. In DNA, the CDR3 is TGCAGTGCGCTCAGGGACCACGAGCAGTACTTC.

In this sample, this clone turned up once. V is TRBV6-1 and J is TRBJ1-2; no firm D call. CDR3 length: 15 amino acids. In germline, CDR1 is MNHNS, CDR2 SASEGT. V dropped 7 bases and J dropped 4 bases, with 19 bases sitting between them. CDR3 amino acids: CASKGQNGRFYGYTF. Written as DNA, the CDR3 is TGTGCCAGCAAGGGCCAAAACGGCCGGTTCTATGGCTACACCTTC.

This clone was seen once. This sequence joins TRBV5-1 and TRBJ2-3; TRBD2 is a possible D gene (5 bases). The CDR3 length is 16 residues. Trimming cost V 0 bases and J 0 bases, with 11 bases left between them. Germline values: CDR1 SGHRS, CDR2 YFSETQ. This CDR3 is CASSLGSSPSTDTQYF. CDR3 DNA sequence: TGCGCCAGCAGCTTGGGATCTAGCCCAAGCACAGATACGCAGTATTTT.